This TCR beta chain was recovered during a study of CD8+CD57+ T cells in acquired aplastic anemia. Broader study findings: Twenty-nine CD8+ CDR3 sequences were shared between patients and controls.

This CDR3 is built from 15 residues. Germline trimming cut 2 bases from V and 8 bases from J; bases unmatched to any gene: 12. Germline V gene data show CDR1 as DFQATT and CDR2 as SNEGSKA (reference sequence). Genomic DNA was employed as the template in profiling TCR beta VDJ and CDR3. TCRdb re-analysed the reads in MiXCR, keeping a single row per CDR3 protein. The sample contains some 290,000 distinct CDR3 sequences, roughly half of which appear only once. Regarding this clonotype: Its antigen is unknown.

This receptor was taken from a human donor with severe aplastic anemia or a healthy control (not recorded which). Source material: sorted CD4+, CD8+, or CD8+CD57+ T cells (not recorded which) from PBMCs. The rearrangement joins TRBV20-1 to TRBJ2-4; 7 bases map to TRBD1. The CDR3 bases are TGCAGTGCTAGATCGAGGGGGCCCGGGGTCGACATTCAGTACTTC. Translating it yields CSARSRGPGVDIQYF.